Listed below are T cell receptor beta chains from one sample, sequenced in a study of graft-versus-host responses after intestinal transplantation. This table comes from immunoSEQ multiplex PCR, and its TCRdb copy is limited to in-frame clones, with some not included. The profile shows under 8,000 clones, roughly a quarter of them singletons. Sample: alloreactive CD8+ T cells from a mixed lymphocyte reaction culture, taken before transplantation. Every receptor here comes from a human patient who was an organ donor for intestinal transplantation. CDR3s include the opening cysteine and the closing phenylalanine or tryptophan. Each record gives: V gene, CDR3 protein.

>TRBV7-9
CASSWGDSMNTEAFF
>TRBV27
CASSFWRSSYEQHF
>TRBV4-3
CASSQDLTYEQYF
>TRBV18
CASSPVSGYEQYF
>TRBV4-3
CASSLGLAGGYNEQFF
>TRBV4-2
CASSARDTHYEQYF
>TRBV30
CAGQGGSYEQYF
>TRBV6-6
CASRRGLVGGDTQYF
>TRBV6-5
CASSHKQGPDRGAVF
>TRBV28
CASGSGTGGETQYF
>TRBV29-1
CSVGWGASFPETQYF
>TRBV7-6
CASSLAFSGRMNEQFF
>TRBV4-3
CASSQAISGTGPTYEQYF
>TRBV27
CASSPGGGNQETQYF
>TRBV18
CASSPPSPAGPQETQYF
>TRBV28
CASSLKAGISSPLHF
>TRBV7-2
CASSLSWVEGTDTQYF
>TRBV6-9
CASSLTSGSEQYF
>TRBV7-9
CASSLTTGVTDTQYF
>TRBV15
CATSSRDRAYEQYF
>TRBV27
CASIPWISGSAEQYF
>TRBV21-1
CASRNIIATHNHNSPLHF
>TRBV7-8
CASSPQRPGTRPNYGYTF
>TRBV28
CASSTGNTEAFF
>TRBV6-5
CASSELGGGETQYF
>TRBV18
CASSPYGTYEQYF
>TRBV6-6
CASSYSTVNEQFF
>TRBV30
CAWSVLIRVGAFF